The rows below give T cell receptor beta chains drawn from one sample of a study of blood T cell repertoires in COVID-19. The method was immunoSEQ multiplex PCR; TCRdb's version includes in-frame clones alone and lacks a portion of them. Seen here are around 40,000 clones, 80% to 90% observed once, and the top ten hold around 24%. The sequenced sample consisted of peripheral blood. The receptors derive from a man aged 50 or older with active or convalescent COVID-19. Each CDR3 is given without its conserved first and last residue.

ASSFRTPNTEAF,TRBJ1-1,TRBV7-9
ASSLERTGIDEQY,TRBJ2-7,TRBV7-7
ASSLDGTRADTQY,TRBJ2-3,TRBV5-1
ASYRGTGDEKLF,TRBJ1-4,TRBV28
ASSLMPDSGNNEQF,TRBJ2-1,TRBV5-4
ASSLGGAATDTQY,TRBJ2-3,TRBV7-9
ASSVEGQSNQPQH,TRBJ1-5,TRBV19
ASSQVPPGLAGVGSYNEQF,TRBJ2-1,TRBV14
ASSYSPGTDYGYT,TRBJ1-2,TRBV6-5
ASSFQQGSPLH,TRBJ1-6,TRBV7-9
ASSIGSGAYNEQF,TRBJ2-1,TRBV19
ASSWGGGRNSPLH,TRBJ1-6,TRBV5-4
ASSLTSGRPSSYEQY,TRBJ2-7,TRBV28
ASIWGGLGAF,TRBJ1-1,TRBV2
ASSPDRGPYEQY,TRBJ2-7,TRBV6-5
ASSVMGRTNEKLF,TRBJ1-4,TRBV9
ASSPGQGENTEAF,TRBJ1-1,TRBV11-3
ASGTRGEIYGYT,TRBJ1-2,TRBV11-3
ASTTRGRAYEQF,TRBJ2-1,TRBV27
ASSWGQGRTEKLF,TRBJ1-4,TRBV5-1
ASTPDRARKTEAF,TRBJ1-1,TRBV7-2
ASSSLGGKHNEQF,TRBJ2-1,TRBV11-2